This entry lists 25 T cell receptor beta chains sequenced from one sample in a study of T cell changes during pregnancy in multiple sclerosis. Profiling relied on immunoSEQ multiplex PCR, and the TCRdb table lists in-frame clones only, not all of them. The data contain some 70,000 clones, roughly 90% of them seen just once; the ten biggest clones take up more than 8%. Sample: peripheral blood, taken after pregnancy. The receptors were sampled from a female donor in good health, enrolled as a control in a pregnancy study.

The chain's CDR3 is CASSFRDFTKNIQYF. In nucleotides, the CDR3 is TGTGCCAGCAGCTTCCGGGACTTCACCAAAAACATTCAGTACTTC. The chain couples TRBV5-4 to TRBJ2-4, with D perhaps TRBD2 (6 bases). Trimming removed 2 bases at V and 2 bases at J, with 11 bases between. Germline V lookup: CDR1 SGHNT, CDR2 YYREEE (reference sequence). The CDR3 spans 15 residues. The full variable domain, rest sourced from reference TRBV5-4 and TRBJ2-4, is ETGVTQSPTHLIKTRGQQVTLRCSSQSGHNTVSWYQQALGQGPQFIFQYYREEENGRGNFPPRFSGLQFPNYSSELNVNALELDDSALYLCASSFRDFTKNIQYFGAGTRLSVL.

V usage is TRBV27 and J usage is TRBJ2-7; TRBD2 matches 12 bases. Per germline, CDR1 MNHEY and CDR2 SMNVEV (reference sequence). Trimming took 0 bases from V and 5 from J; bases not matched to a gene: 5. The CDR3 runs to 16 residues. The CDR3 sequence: CASSLSLAGGLNEQYF. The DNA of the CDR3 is TGTGCCAGCAGTTTATCCCTAGCGGGAGGGCTGAACGAGCAGTACTTC.

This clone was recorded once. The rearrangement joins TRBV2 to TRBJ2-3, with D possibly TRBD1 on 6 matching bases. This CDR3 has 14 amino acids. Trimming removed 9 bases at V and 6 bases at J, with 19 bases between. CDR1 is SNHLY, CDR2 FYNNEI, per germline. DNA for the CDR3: TGTGCCAGTAGGCGTACAGGGCCTATGGATACGCAGTATTTT. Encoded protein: CASRRTGPMDTQYF.

The DNA for the CDR3 is TGCGCCAGCAGCTTGGAGAGCGGGGGGGCTGCCCCCTACAATGAGCAGTTCTTC. This encodes CASSLESGGAAPYNEQFF. This rearrangement joins TRBV5-1 to TRBJ2-1; TRBD2 matches at 10 bases. With V trimmed by 0 bases and J by 2 bases, 8 bases remained unmatched. The CDR3 totals 18 residues. CDR1 and CDR2 (germline): SGHRS, YFSETQ.

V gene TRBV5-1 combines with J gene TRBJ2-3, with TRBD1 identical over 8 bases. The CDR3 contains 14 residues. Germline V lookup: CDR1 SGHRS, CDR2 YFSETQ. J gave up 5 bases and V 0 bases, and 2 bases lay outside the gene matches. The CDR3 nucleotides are TGCGCCAGCAGCTTGGGGGACAGGATAGATACGCAGTATTTT. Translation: CASSLGDRIDTQYF.

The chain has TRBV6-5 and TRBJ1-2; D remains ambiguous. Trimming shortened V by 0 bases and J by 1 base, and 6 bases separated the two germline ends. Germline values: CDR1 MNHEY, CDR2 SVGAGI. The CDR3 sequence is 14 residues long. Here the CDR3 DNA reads TGTGCCAGCAGTTACTCTTTAGTTAACTATGGCTACACCTTC. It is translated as CASSYSLVNYGYTF.

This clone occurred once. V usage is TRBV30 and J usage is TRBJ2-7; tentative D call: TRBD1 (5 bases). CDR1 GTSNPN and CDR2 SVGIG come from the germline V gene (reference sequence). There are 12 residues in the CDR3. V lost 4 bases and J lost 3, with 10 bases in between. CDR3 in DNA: TGTGCCTGGAAGGGGCATCACTACGAGCAGTACTTC. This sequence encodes CAWKGHHYEQYF. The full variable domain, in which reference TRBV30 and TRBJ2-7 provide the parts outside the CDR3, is SQTIHQWPATLVQPVGSPLSLECTVEGTSNPNLYWYRQAAGRGLQLLFYSVGIGQISSEVPQNLSASRPQDRQFILSSKKLLLSDSGFYLCAWKGHHYEQYFGPGTRLTVT.

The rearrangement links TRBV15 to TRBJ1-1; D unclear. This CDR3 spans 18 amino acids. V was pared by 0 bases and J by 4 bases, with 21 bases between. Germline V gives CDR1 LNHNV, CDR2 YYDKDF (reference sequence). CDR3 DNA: TGTGCCACCAGCAGAGATTTTACAGAACGAATAACTGGCACTGAAGCTTTCTTT. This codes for CATSRDFTERITGTEAFF.

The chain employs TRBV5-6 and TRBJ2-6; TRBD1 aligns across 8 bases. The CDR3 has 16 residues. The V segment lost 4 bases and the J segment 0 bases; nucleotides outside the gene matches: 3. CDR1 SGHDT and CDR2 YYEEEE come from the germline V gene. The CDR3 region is CASSPDRVSGANVLTF. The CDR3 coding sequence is TGTGCCAGCAGCCCGGACAGGGTCTCTGGGGCCAACGTCCTGACTTTC.

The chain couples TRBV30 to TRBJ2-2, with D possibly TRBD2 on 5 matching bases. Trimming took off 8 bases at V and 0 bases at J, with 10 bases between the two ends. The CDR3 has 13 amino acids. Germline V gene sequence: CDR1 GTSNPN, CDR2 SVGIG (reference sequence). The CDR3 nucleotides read TGTGCCCGGGGAACGGCGAACACCGGGGAGCTGTTTTTT. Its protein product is CARGTANTGELFF. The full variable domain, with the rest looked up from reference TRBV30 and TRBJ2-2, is SQTIHQWPATLVQPVGSPLSLECTVEGTSNPNLYWYRQAAGRGLQLLFYSVGIGQISSEVPQNLSASRPQDRQFILSSKKLLLSDSGFYLCARGTANTGELFFGEGSRLTVL.

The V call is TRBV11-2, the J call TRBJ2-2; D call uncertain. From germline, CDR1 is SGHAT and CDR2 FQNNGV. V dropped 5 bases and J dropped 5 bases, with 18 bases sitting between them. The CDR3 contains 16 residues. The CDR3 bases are TGTGCCAGCAGCCGCGAGGTACTCTACCTTACCGGGGAGCTGTTTTTT. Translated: CASSREVLYLTGELFF.

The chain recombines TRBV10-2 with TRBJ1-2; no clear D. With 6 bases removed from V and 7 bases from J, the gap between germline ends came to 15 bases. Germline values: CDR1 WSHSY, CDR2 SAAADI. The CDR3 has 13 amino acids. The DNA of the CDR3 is TGCGCCAGCAGGGTAAATGGAGATTTTGGCTACACCTTC. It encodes CASRVNGDFGYTF.

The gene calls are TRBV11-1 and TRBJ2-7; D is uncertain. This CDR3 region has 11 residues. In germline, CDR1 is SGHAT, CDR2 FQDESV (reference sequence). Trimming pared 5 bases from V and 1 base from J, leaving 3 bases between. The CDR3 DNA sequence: TGTGCCAGCAGCGAGTCCTACGAGCAGTACTTC. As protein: CASSESYEQYF.

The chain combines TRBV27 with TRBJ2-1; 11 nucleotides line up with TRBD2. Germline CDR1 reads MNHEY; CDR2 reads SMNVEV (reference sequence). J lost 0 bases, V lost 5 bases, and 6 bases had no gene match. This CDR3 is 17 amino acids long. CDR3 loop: CASSPRLAGSSYNEQFF. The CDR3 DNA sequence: TGTGCCAGCAGTCCCAGACTAGCGGGATCCTCCTACAATGAGCAGTTCTTC.

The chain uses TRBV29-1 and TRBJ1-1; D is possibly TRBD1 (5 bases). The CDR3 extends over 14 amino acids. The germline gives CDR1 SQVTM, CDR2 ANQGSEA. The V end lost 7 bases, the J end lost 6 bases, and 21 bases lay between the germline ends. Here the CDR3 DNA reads TGCAGCGCAGCTAACGGACTCGGAGGGGCTGAAGCTTTCTTT. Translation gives CSAANGLGGAEAFF.

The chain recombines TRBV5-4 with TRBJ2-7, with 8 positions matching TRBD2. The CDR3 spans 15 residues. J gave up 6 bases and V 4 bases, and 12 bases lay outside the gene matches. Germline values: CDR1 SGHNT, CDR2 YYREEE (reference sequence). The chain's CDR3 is CASSVQRGLASEQYF. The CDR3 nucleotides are TGTGCCAGCAGCGTTCAAAGAGGACTAGCTTCCGAGCAGTACTTC.

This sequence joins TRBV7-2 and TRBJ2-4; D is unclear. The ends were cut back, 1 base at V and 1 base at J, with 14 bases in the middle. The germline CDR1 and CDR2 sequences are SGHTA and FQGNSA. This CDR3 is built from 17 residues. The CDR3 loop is CASSLGLEAFAKNIQYF. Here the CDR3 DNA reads TGTGCCAGCAGCTTAGGCCTAGAAGCTTTTGCCAAAAACATTCAGTACTTC.

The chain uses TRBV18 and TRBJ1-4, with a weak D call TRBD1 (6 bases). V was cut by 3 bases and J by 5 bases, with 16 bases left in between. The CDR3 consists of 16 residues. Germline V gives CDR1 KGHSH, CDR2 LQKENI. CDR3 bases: TGTGCCAGCTCACCGTCCATGCGGCAGGGGAATGAAAAACTGTTTTTT. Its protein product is CASSPSMRQGNEKLFF.

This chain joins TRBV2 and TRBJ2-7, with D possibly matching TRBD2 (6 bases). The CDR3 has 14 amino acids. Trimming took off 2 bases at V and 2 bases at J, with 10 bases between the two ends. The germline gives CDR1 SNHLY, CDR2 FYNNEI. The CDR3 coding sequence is TGTGCCAGCAGTGAAAGGTCGGGGGCCTACGAGCAGTACTTC. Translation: CASSERSGAYEQYF. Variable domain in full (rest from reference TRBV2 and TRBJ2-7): EPEVTQTPSHQVTQMGQEVILRCVPISNHLYFYWYRQILGQKVEFLVSFYNNEISEKSEIFDDQFSVERPDGSNFTLKIRSTKLEDSAMYFCASSERSGAYEQYFGPGTRLTVT.

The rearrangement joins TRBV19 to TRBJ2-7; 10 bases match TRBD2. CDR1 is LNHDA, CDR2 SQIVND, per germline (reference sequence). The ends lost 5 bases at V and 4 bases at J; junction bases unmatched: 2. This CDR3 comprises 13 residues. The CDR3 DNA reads TGTGCCAGTAGTGCGGGACTAGCGTACGAGCAGTACTTC. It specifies CASSAGLAYEQYF.

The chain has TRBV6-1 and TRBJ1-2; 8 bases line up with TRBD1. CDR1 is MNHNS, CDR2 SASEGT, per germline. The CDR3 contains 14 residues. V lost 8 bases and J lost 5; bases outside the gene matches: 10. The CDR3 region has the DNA TGTGCCAGCGTAGTTGGGGACAGGCTATATGGCTACACCTTC. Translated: CASVVGDRLYGYTF.

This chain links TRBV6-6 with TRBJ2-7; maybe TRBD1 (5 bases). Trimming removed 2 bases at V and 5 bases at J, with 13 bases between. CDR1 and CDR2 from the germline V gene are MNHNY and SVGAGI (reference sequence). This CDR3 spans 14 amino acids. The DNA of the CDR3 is TGTGCCAGCAGTTACGACGCAGGGTGGAACGAGCAGTACTTC. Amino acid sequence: CASSYDAGWNEQYF.

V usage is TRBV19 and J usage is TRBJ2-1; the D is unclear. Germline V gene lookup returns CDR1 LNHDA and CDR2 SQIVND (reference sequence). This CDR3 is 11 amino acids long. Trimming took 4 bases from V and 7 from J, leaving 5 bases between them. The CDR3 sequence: CASSTLNEQFF. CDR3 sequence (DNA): TGTGCCAGTAGTACCCTAAATGAGCAGTTCTTC.

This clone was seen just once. In nucleotides, the CDR3 is TGTGCCAGCAGTCTCGGGAGTTTAGGAGGGAACTATGGCTACACCTTC. Its protein is CASSLGSLGGNYGYTF. The J gene is TRBJ1-2, the V gene TRBV28; D remains unclear. Deletions cut 5 bases from V and 2 bases from J, with 18 bases between. Germline lookup yields CDR1 MDHEN and CDR2 SYDVKM. This CDR3 contains 16 residues.

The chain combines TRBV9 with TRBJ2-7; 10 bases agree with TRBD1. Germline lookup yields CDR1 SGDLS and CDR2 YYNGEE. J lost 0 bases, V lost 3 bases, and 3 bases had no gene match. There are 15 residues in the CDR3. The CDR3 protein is CASSARTGGSYEQYF. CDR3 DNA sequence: TGTGCCAGCAGCGCCAGGACAGGGGGCTCCTACGAGCAGTACTTC. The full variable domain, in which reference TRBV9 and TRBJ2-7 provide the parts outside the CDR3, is DSGVTQTPKHLITATGQRVTLRCSPRSGDLSVYWYQQSLDQGLQFLIQYYNGEERAKGNILERFSAQQFPDLHSELNLSSLELGDSALYFCASSARTGGSYEQYFGPGTRLTVT.